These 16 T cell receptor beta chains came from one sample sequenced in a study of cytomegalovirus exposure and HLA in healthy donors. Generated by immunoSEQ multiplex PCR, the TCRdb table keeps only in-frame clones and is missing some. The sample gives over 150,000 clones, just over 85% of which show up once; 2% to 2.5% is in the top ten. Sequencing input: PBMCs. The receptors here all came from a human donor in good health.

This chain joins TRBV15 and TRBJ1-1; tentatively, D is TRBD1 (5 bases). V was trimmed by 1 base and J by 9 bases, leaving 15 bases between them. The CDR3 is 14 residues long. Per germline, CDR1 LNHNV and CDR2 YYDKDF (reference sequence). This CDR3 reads CATSRVGLDRQAFF. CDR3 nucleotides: TGTGCCACCAGCAGAGTAGGGCTCGACAGACAAGCTTTCTTT.

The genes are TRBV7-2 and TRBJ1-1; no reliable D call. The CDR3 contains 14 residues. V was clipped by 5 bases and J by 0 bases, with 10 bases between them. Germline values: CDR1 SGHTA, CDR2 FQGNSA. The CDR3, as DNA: TGTGCCAGCAGCCCGAGGAGTGTGAACACTGAAGCTTTCTTT. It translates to CASSPRSVNTEAFF.

The CDR3 nucleotides read TGTGCCACCAGCAGGGGTCTCAAGGGGACAAGCGAAAAACTGTTTTTT. It encodes CATSRGLKGTSEKLFF. The V call is TRBV15, the J call TRBJ1-4; possibly TRBD1 for D (6 bases). Germline loops: CDR1 LNHNV, CDR2 YYDKDF (reference sequence). Trimming took 3 bases from V and 8 from J, leaving 19 bases between them. The CDR3 extends over 16 amino acids.

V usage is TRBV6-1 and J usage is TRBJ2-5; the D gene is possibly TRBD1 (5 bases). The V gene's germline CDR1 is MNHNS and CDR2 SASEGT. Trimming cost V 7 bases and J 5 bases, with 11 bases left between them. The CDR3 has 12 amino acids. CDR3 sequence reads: CASTDSYETQYF. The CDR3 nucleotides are TGTGCCAGCACCGACAGTTATGAGACCCAGTACTTC.

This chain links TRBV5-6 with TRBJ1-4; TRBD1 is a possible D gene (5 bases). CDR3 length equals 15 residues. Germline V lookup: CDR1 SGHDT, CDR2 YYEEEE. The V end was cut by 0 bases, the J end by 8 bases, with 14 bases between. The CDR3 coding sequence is TGTGCCAGCAGCTTGGATGGAGGGGTTGAAGAAAAACTGTTTTTT. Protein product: CASSLDGGVEEKLFF.

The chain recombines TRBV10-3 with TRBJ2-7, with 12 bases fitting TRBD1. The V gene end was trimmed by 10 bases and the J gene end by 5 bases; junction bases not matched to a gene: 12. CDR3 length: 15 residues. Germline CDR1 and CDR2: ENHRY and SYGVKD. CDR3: CATHPSGTGGNEQYF. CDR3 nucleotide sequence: TGTGCCACCCACCCGTCCGGGACAGGGGGCAACGAGCAGTACTTC.

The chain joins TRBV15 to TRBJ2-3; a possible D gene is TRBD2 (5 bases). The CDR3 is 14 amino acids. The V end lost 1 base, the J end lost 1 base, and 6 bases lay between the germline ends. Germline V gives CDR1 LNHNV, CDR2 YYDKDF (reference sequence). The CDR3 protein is CATSRGSGTDTQYF. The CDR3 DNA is TGTGCCACCAGCAGAGGTAGCGGCACAGATACGCAGTATTTT.

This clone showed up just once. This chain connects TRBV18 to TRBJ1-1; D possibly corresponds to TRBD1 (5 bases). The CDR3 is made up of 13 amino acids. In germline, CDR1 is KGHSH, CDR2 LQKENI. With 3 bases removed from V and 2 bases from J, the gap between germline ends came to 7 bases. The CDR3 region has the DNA TGTGCCAGCTCACCGACAGTCAACACTGAAGCTTTCTTT. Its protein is CASSPTVNTEAFF. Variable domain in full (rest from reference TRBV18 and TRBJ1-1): NAGVMQNPRHLVRRRGQEARLRCSPMKGHSHVYWYRQLPEEGLKFMVYLQKENIIDESGMPKERFSAEFPKEGPSILRIQQVVRGDSAAYFCASSPTVNTEAFFGQGTRLTVV.

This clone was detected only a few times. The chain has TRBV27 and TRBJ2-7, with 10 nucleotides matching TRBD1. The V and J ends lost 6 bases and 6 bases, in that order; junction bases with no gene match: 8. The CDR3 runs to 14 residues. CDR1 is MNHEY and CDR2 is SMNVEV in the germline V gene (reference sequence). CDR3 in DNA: TGTGCCAGCAGCCGGGACAGGGGCTCGTTCGAGCAGTACTTC. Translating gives CASSRDRGSFEQYF.

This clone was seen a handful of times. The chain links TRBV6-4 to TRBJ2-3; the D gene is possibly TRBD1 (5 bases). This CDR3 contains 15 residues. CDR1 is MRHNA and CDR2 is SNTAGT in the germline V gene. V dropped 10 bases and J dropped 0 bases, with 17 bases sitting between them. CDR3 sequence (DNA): TGTGCCACCGCGTTGGGGCAGGCGAGCACAGATACGCAGTATTTT. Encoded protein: CATALGQASTDTQYF.

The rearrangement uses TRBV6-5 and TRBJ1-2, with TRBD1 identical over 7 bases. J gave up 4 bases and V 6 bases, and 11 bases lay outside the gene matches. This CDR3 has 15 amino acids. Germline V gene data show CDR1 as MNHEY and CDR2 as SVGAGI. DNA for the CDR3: TGTGCCAGCAGGCCAACGACAGGGTACGCCTATGGCTACACCTTC. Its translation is CASRPTTGYAYGYTF.

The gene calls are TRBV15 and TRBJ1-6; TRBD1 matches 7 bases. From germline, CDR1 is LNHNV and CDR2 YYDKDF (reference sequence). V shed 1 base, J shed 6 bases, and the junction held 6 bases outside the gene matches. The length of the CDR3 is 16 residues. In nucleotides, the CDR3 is TGTGCCACCAGCAGAGTGAGAGGGGGCGGTAATTCACCCCTCCACTTT. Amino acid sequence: CATSRVRGGGNSPLHF.

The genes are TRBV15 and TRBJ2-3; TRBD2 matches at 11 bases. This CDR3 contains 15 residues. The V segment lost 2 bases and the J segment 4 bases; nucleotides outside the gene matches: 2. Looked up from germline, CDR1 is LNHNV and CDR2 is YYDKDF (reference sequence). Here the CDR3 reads CATSRTSGRSDTQYF. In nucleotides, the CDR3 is TGTGCCACCAGCAGAACTAGCGGGAGATCAGATACGCAGTATTTT.

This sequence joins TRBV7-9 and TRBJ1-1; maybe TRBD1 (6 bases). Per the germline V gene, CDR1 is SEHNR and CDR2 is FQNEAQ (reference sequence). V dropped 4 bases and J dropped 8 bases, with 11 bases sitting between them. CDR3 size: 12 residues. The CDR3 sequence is CASSSQGIEAFF. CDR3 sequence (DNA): TGTGCCAGCAGCTCCCAGGGGATCGAAGCTTTCTTT.

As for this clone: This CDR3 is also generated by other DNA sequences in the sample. CDR3 sequence (DNA): TGTGCCAGCTCACCATCCGGCACTGAAGCTTTCTTT. It yields the protein CASSPSGTEAFF. The chain carries TRBV18 and TRBJ1-1; D is ambiguous. Germline V gene sequence: CDR1 KGHSH, CDR2 LQKENI. V was cut by 2 bases and J by 4 bases, with 5 bases left in between. CDR3 size: 12 residues.

The CDR3 spells CASSNGQGVSTDTQYF. Written as DNA, the CDR3 is TGTGCCAGTAGTAATGGTCAAGGGGTTAGCACAGATACGCAGTATTTT. The chain joins TRBV19 to TRBJ2-3; perhaps TRBD1 as D (5 bases). Germline V lookup: CDR1 LNHDA, CDR2 SQIVND (reference sequence). V was pared by 4 bases and J by 0 bases, with 14 bases between. The CDR3 runs to 16 residues. The whole variable domain, filled in from reference TRBV19 and TRBJ2-3, reads DGGITQSPKYLFRKEGQNVTLSCEQNLNHDAMYWYRQDPGQGLRLIYYSQIVNDFQKGDIAEGYSVSREKKESFPLTVTSAQKNPTAFYLCASSNGQGVSTDTQYFGPGTRLTVL.